Presented here are 27 T cell receptor beta chains from one specimen sequenced in a study of cytomegalovirus exposure and HLA in healthy donors. The PCR used 60 Vbeta and 13 Jbeta primers. Profiling relied on immunoSEQ multiplex PCR, and the TCRdb table lists in-frame clones only, not all of them. The data show about 190,000 clones, roughly four fifths seen once. Sequenced material: PBMCs. These receptors were obtained from a man aged 18 to 30 in good health and CMV-seronegative.

The CDR3 loop reads CASSSKETQYF. For the CDR3, the DNA is TGTGCCAGCAGCTCTAAGGAGACCCAGTACTTC. The chain joins TRBV7-6 to TRBJ2-5; D is unclear. Between the trimmed V and J ends, which lost 4 bases and 5 bases, there was a span of 5 bases. Germline values: CDR1 SGHVS, CDR2 FNYEAQ. The CDR3 length is 11 residues.

This clone occurred once. This rearrangement joins TRBV19 to TRBJ2-7; 9 positions agree with TRBD2. The germline CDR1 and CDR2 sequences are LNHDA and SQIVND (reference sequence). The CDR3 consists of 14 residues. The J segment lost 5 bases and the V segment lost 6 bases, leaving 8 bases of the junction unmatched. In DNA, the CDR3 is TGTGCCAGTAGGGATAGCGGGGGAATTGACGAGCAGTACTTC. Amino acids: CASRDSGGIDEQYF.

The chain combines TRBV15 with TRBJ1-5, with D hard to call. CDR1 is LNHNV and CDR2 is YYDKDF in the germline V gene (reference sequence). Trimming left V 1 base short and J 4 bases short, with 8 bases between. The CDR3 length is 14 residues. As DNA, the CDR3 is TGTGCCACCAGCAGAGGCCAGGTGAATCAGCCCCAGCATTTT. Amino acid sequence: CATSRGQVNQPQHF.

The chain employs TRBV2 and TRBJ2-2, with TRBD2 identical over 11 bases. Germline V lookup: CDR1 SNHLY, CDR2 FYNNEI. With 5 bases clipped from V and 6 bases from J, the junction kept 5 bases outside the gene matches. This CDR3 spans 15 amino acids. The CDR3 bases are TGTGCCAGCAGTTTGATTAGCGGGGGGGCCGGGGAGCTGTTTTTT. Protein sequence: CASSLISGGAGELFF.

The chain combines TRBV6-1 with TRBJ1-5; no firm D call. The CDR3 has 14 amino acids. Trimming took off 5 bases at V and 3 bases at J, with 11 bases between the two ends. Germline values: CDR1 MNHNS, CDR2 SASEGT. The CDR3 coding sequence is TGTGCCAGCAGTACCGACAACTCCAATCAGCCCCAGCATTTT. Protein: CASSTDNSNQPQHF.

The V gene is TRBV7-9, the J gene TRBJ2-7; D uncertain. Germline-derived CDR1 and CDR2 are SEHNR and FQNEAQ (reference sequence). Trimming cost V 2 bases and J 3 bases, with 5 bases left between them. There are 12 residues in the CDR3. The CDR3 DNA reads TGTGCCAGCAGCTTACAGGACTACGAGCAGTACTTC. Its translation: CASSLQDYEQYF.

The chain combines TRBV6-6 with TRBJ2-7; the match to TRBD1 covers 9 bases. Unmatched junction bases numbered 7, after V lost 10 bases and J lost 6 bases. Germline V gives CDR1 MNHNY, CDR2 SVGAGI (reference sequence). The CDR3 loop spans 12 amino acids. DNA of the CDR3: TGTGCCACCGGGACAGGGAGTGGCGAGCAGTACTTC. Residues: CATGTGSGEQYF.

The chain links TRBV7-9 to TRBJ2-3; TRBD1 agrees at 10 bases. The CDR3 totals 15 residues. V was pared by 6 bases and J by 3 bases, with 6 bases of the junction left unmatched. CDR1 and CDR2 from the germline V gene are SEHNR and FQNEAQ (reference sequence). The CDR3 sequence is CASRRGQGGTDTQYF. CDR3 nucleotide sequence: TGTGCCAGCAGGCGTGGACAGGGGGGTACAGATACGCAGTATTTT.

This clone was seen more than once but under ten times. Its ends do not fully match the called genes, so a read error is possible. Other DNA sequences in the sample encode the same CDR3. The chain joins TRBV18 to TRBJ1-1; 8 nucleotides align to TRBD1. Per the germline V gene, CDR1 is KGHSH and CDR2 is LQKENI. This CDR3 spans 14 amino acids. The CDR3 protein is CASSVRDRQTEAFF. CDR3 DNA: TGTGCCAGCTCAGTGAGGGACAGGCAGACTGAGGCTTTCTTT.

The J gene is TRBJ1-2, the V gene TRBV27, with D tentatively TRBD1 (5 bases). V lost 2 bases and J 4 bases, leaving 20 bases between the germline ends. The germline V gene has CDR1 MNHEY and CDR2 SMNVEV (reference sequence). The CDR3 has 17 residues. The CDR3 loop is CASSLPTQGGKSYGYTF. DNA for the CDR3: TGTGCCAGCAGTTTACCGACCCAGGGTGGGAAAAGCTATGGCTACACCTTC.

This clone has only one observation. This rearrangement joins TRBV7-8 to TRBJ2-7; 8 bases match TRBD2. Germline V gives CDR1 SGHVS, CDR2 FQNEAQ. The J segment lost 0 bases and the V segment lost 9 bases, leaving 16 bases of the junction unmatched. The CDR3 is made up of 17 amino acids. The CDR3 region has the DNA TGTGCCAGTACGACGTGGGCGGGGGGACCAAACTCCTACGAGCAGTACTTC. It codes for CASTTWAGGPNSYEQYF.

This clone was counted only a few times. The rearrangement uses TRBV4-3 and TRBJ2-7; the D gene is possibly TRBD1 (6 bases). V dropped 1 base and J dropped 4 bases, with 11 bases sitting between them. This CDR3 region has 14 residues. Germline V gene data show CDR1 as LGHNA and CDR2 as YSLEER. As DNA, the CDR3 is TGCGCCAGCAGCCAAGGGCAGGGGAATTACGAGCAGTACTTC. This gives the protein CASSQGQGNYEQYF.

This sequence joins TRBV5-6 and TRBJ2-1; 11 nucleotides match TRBD2. V shed 1 base and J 6 bases; nucleotides not matched to a gene: 12. Germline assignment: CDR1 SGHDT and CDR2 YYEEEE. The CDR3 has 18 amino acids. CDR3: CASSLLAGGPRFSNEQFF. CDR3 DNA sequence: TGTGCCAGCAGCTTGTTAGCGGGAGGGCCTAGGTTTTCCAATGAGCAGTTCTTC.

The chain combines TRBV5-5 with TRBJ2-2; 9 bases align to TRBD2. CDR3 length equals 17 residues. V trimming: 0 bases; J trimming: 7 bases; junction bases outside the gene matches: 10. The V gene's germline CDR1 is SGHKS and CDR2 YYEKEE (reference sequence). The CDR3, as DNA: TGTGCCAGCAGCTTGGAGGGAATAGCGGGGGTCGACGGGGAGCTGTTTTTT. Translating gives CASSLEGIAGVDGELFF.

This rearrangement joins TRBV5-6 to TRBJ2-3; D unresolved. This CDR3 contains 15 residues. V shed 4 bases and J shed 0 bases, with 12 bases lying between them. CDR1 and CDR2 (germline): SGHDT, YYEEEE. The CDR3, as DNA: TGTGCCAGCAGCCTTACGGCGGAGAGCACAGATACGCAGTATTTT. The encoded protein is CASSLTAESTDTQYF.

The chain recombines TRBV11-2 with TRBJ2-3; a weak D match, TRBD1 (5 bases). Germline V gives CDR1 SGHAT, CDR2 FQNNGV. Trimming removed 4 bases from V and 5 bases from J, with 16 bases in between. The length of the CDR3 is 15 residues. CDR3 nucleotides: TGTGCCAGCAGCTACACAGGTTCCGTAGGAGATACGCAGTATTTT. Its translation is CASSYTGSVGDTQYF.

This clone was picked up a small number of times. The V and J genes are TRBV4-2 and TRBJ2-7; a weak D match, TRBD2 (6 bases). The germline V gene has CDR1 LGHNA and CDR2 YNFKEQ. Deletions cut 1 base from V and 6 bases from J, with 13 bases between. This CDR3 has 14 residues. The CDR3 coding sequence is TGTGCCAGCAGCCAAGTTGGCCTCGGGAGCGAGCAGTACTTC. Amino acids: CASSQVGLGSEQYF.

The chain uses TRBV5-4 and TRBJ1-2; D call uncertain. The ends were cut back, 4 bases at V and 3 bases at J, with 13 bases in the middle. CDR3 length: 14 amino acids. CDR1 and CDR2 from the germline V gene are SGHNT and YYREEE (reference sequence). CDR3 sequence: CASSPLMGDYGYTF. The CDR3 DNA is TGTGCCAGCAGCCCCCTGATGGGCGACTATGGCTACACCTTC.

The V and J genes are TRBV4-3 and TRBJ1-2; TRBD1 might be the D (6 bases). The V end was cut by 4 bases, the J end by 4 bases, with 19 bases between. Looked up from germline, CDR1 is LGHNA and CDR2 is YSLEER. This CDR3 is built from 16 residues. Here the CDR3 reads CASSPNLGSQGYGYTF. The DNA for the CDR3 is TGCGCCAGCAGCCCCAATCTGGGGTCACAGGGCTATGGCTACACCTTC.

V gene TRBV7-2 combines with J gene TRBJ1-1; D unclear. The CDR3 is 13 amino acids. Germline V gene lookup returns CDR1 SGHTA and CDR2 FQGNSA. The germline V and J ends were trimmed by 6 bases and 8 bases, with 16 bases remaining between them. CDR3 coding DNA: TGTGCCAGCAGACCGGTCCCGGTTGAGGAAGCTTTCTTT. Amino acids: CASRPVPVEEAFF.

The chain recombines TRBV11-2 with TRBJ2-5; 10 nucleotides match TRBD2. The CDR3 covers 14 residues. Looked up from germline, CDR1 is SGHAT and CDR2 is FQNNGV. The J segment lost 5 bases and the V segment lost 4 bases, leaving 4 bases of the junction unmatched. The CDR3 region is CASSSGTSDETQYF. For the CDR3, the DNA is TGTGCCAGCAGCTCCGGGACTAGCGATGAGACCCAGTACTTC.

The CDR3 reads CASSQVQGRDGYTF. The CDR3, as DNA: TGTGCCAGCAGCCAGGTACAGGGGCGAGATGGCTACACCTTC. The genes are TRBV4-2 and TRBJ1-2, with 7 bases that match TRBD1. V lost 3 bases and J lost 6; bases outside the gene matches: 7. Germline V gives CDR1 LGHNA, CDR2 YNFKEQ. This CDR3 spans 14 amino acids.

The rearrangement uses TRBV5-4 and TRBJ1-2; 9 nucleotides match TRBD1. The CDR3 consists of 15 residues. Germline V CDR1 and CDR2: SGHNT, YYREEE (reference sequence). The V gene end was trimmed by 7 bases and the J gene end by 4 bases; junction bases not matched to a gene: 11. In DNA, the CDR3 is TGTGCCAGCGGGATAACAGGGGGCGCGAGCTATGGCTACACCTTC. Its protein product is CASGITGGASYGYTF.

The chain joins TRBV4-3 to TRBJ1-1, with D unclear. The ends were cut back, 0 bases at V and 8 bases at J, with 13 bases in the middle. This CDR3 contains 14 residues. Germline V CDR1 and CDR2: LGHNA, YSLEER. CDR3 in DNA: TGCGCCAGCAGCCAAGATCTCGGTGGGAGAGAAGCTTTCTTT. Encoded protein: CASSQDLGGREAFF.

The chain links TRBV5-6 to TRBJ1-6; 12 positions match TRBD1. The CDR3 covers 16 residues. V lost 3 bases and J lost 10; bases outside the gene matches: 8. Germline V gene data show CDR1 as SGHDT and CDR2 as YYEEEE. This chain's CDR3 is CASSWDRGQVQSPLHF. The CDR3 nucleotides read TGTGCCAGCAGCTGGGACAGGGGGCAAGTACAGTCACCCCTCCACTTT.

There are a few counts of this clone. The CDR3 DNA is TGCGCCAGCAGCCAAGAGACAGGGGTAGGGTACGAGCAGTACTTC. Protein sequence: CASSQETGVGYEQYF. V is TRBV4-3 and J is TRBJ2-5; 8 positions match TRBD1. The J call is doubtful: the DNA matches TRBJ2-7 better. CDR1 and CDR2 (germline): LGHNA, YSLEER. The CDR3 sequence is 15 residues long.

This clone has only one observation. This rearrangement joins TRBV14 to TRBJ2-1; the D gene is possibly TRBD2 (5 bases). Germline CDR1 and CDR2: SGHDN and FVKESK. Trimming removed 0 bases from V and 9 bases from J, with 9 bases in between. CDR3 length: 13 residues. In nucleotides, the CDR3 is TGTGCCAGCAGCCAAGAATACGGAGGTGAGCAGTTCTTC. Residues: CASSQEYGGEQFF.